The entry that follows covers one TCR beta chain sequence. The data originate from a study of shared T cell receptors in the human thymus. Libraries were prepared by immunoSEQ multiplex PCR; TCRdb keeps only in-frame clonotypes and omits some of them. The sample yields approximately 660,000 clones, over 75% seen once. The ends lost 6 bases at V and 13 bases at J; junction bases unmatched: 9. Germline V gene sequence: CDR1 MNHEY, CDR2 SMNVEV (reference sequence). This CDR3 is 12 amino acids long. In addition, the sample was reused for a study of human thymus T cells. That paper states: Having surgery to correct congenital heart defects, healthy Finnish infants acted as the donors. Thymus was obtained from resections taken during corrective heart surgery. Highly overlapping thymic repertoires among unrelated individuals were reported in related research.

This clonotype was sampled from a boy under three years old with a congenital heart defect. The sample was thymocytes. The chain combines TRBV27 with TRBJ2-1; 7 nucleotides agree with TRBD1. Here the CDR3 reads CASRNPGQRQFF. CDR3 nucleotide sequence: TGTGCCAGCAGAAACCCGGGACAGAGACAGTTCTTC.